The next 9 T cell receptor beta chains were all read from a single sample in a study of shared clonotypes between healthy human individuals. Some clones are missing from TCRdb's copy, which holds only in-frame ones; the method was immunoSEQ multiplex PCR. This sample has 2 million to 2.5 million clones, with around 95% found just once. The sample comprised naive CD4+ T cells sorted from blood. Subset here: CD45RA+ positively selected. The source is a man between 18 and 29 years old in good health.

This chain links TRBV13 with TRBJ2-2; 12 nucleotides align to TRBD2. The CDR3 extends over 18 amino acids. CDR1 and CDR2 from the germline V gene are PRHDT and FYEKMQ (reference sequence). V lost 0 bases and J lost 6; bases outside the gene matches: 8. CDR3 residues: CASSLGRLAGDGAGELFF. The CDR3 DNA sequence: TGTGCCAGCAGCTTAGGCCGACTAGCGGGGGATGGCGCCGGGGAGCTGTTTTTT.

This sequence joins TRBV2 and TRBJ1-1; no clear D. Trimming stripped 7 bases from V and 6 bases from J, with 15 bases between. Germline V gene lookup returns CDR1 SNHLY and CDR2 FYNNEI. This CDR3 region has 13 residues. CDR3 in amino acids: CASTEFGPPEAFF. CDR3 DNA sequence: TGTGCCAGCACGGAATTCGGCCCTCCTGAAGCTTTCTTT.

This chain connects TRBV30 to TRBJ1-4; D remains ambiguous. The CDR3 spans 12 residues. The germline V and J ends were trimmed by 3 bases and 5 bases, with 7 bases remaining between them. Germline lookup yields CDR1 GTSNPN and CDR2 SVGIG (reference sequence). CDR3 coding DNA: TGTGCCTGGAGCCCCCCAAATGAAAAACTGTTTTTT. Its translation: CAWSPPNEKLFF.

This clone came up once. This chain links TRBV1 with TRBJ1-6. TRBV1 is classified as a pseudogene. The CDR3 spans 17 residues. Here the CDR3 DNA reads TGCACCAGCAGCCAAGATCTTGTCGGCTTTCCTCACTCACCCCTCCACTTT. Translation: CTSSQDLVGFPHSPLHF.

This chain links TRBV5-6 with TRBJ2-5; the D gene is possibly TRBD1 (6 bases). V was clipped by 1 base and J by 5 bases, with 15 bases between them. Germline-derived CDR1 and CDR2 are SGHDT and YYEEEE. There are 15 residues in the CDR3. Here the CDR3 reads CASSLSWGLRETQYF. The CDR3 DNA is TGTGCCAGCAGCTTGAGTTGGGGGCTACGGGAGACCCAGTACTTC.

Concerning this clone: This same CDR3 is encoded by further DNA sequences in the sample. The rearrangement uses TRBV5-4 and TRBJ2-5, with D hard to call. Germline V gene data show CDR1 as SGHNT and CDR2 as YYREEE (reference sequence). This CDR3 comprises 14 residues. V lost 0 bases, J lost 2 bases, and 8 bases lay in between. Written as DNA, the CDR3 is TGTGCCAGCAGCTTGGGTCCTACACAAGAGACCCAGTACTTC. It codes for CASSLGPTQETQYF.

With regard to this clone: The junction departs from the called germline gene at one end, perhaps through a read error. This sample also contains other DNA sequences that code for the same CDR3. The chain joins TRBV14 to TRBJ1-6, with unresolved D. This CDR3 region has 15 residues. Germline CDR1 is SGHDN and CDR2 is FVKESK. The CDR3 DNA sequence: TGCGCCAGCAGCCAAGAATCCAGACCAAATTCACCCCTCCACTTT. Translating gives CASSQESRPNSPLHF.

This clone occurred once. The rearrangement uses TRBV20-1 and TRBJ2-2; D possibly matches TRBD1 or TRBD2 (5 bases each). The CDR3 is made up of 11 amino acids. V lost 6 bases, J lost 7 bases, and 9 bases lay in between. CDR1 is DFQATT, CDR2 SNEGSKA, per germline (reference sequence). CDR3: CSAPGGGELFF. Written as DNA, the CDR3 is TGCAGTGCCCCTGGGGGCGGGGAGCTGTTTTTT.

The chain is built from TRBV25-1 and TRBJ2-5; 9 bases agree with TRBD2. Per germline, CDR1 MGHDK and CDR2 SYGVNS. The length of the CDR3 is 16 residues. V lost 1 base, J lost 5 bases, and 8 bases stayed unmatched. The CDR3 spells CASSEWGGGAVETQYF. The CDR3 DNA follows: TGTGCCAGCAGTGAATGGGGCGGGGGGGCTGTCGAGACCCAGTACTTC. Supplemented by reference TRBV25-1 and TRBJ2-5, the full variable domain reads EADIYQTPRYLVIGTGKKITLECSQTMGHDKMYWYQQDPGMELHLIHYSYGVNSTEKGDLSSESTVSRIRTEHFPLTLESARPSHTSQYLCASSEWGGGAVETQYFGPGTRLLVL.